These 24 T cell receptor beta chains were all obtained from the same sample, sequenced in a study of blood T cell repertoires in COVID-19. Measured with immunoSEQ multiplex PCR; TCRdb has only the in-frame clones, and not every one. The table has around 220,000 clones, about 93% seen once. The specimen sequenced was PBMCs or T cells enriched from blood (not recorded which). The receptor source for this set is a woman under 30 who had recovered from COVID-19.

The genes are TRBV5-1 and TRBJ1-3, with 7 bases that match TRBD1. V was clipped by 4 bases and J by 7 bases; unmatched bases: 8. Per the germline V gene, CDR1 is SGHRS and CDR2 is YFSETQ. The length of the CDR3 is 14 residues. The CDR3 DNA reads TGCGCCAGCAGCGATGACAGGGTGGCCAACACCATATATTTT. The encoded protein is CASSDDRVANTIYF. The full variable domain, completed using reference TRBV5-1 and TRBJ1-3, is KAGVTQTPRYLIKTRGQQVTLSCSPISGHRSVSWYQQTPGQGLQFLFEYFSETQRNKGNFPGRFSGRQFSNSRSEMNVSTLELGDSALYLCASSDDRVANTIYFGEGSWLTVV.

The CDR3 protein is CASSLREGQPQHF. The CDR3 nucleotides are TGTGCCAGCAGCCTCAGGGAGGGTCAGCCCCAGCATTTT. This chain uses TRBV12-3 or TRBV12-4 with TRBJ1-5; tentatively, D is TRBD1 (5 bases). V was pared by 6 bases and J by 6 bases, with 12 bases between. CDR3 length: 13 residues.

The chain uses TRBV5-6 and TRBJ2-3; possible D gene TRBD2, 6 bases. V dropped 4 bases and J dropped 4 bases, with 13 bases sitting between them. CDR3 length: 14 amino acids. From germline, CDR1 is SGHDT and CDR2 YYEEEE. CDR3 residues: CASSLRLVSDTQYF. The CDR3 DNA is TGTGCCAGCAGCCTCCGACTAGTGTCAGATACGCAGTATTTT.

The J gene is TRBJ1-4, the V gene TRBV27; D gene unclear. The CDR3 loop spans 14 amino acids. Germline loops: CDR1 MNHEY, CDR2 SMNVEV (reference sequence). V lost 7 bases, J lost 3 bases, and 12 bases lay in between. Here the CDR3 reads CASKPTGSNEKLFF. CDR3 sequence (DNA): TGTGCCAGCAAACCCACGGGGTCTAATGAAAAACTGTTTTTT.

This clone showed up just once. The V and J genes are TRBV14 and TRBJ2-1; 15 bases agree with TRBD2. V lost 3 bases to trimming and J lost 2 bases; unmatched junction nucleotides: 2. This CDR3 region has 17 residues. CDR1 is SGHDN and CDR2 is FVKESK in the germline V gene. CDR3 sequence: CASSHRTSGRAYNEQFF. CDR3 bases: TGTGCCAGCAGCCACCGGACTAGCGGGAGGGCCTACAATGAGCAGTTCTTC.

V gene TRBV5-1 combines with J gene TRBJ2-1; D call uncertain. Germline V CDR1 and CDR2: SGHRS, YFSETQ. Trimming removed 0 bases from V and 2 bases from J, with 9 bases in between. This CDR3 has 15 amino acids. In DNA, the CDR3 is TGCGCCAGCAGCTTGGCCGTGGAGCCCTACAATGAGCAGTTCTTC. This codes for CASSLAVEPYNEQFF.

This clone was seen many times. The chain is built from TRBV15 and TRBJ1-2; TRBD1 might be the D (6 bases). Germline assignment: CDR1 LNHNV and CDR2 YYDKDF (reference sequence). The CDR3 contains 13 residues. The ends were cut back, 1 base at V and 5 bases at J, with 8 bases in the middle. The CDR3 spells CATSRVTGYGYTF. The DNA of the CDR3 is TGTGCCACCAGCAGAGTAACAGGGTATGGCTACACCTTC.

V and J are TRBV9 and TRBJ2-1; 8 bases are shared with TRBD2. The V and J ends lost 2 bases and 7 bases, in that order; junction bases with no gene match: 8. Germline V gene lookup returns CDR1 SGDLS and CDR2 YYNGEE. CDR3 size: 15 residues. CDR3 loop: CASSVRAGVGNEQFF. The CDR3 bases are TGTGCCAGCAGCGTCCGAGCGGGAGTGGGGAATGAGCAGTTCTTC.

CDR3 protein: CASSPRGAPVYEQYF. Here the CDR3 DNA reads TGTGCCAGCAGCCCCAGGGGGGCCCCGGTCTACGAGCAGTACTTC. The chain couples TRBV11-3 to TRBJ2-7; the D gene is possibly TRBD1 (7 bases). The ends were cut back, 5 bases at V and 3 bases at J, with 17 bases in the middle. The CDR3 runs 15 residues. The germline CDR1 and CDR2 sequences are SGHNT and YENEEA. Full variable domain (missing parts from reference TRBV11-3 and TRBJ2-7): EAGVVQSPRYKIIEKKQPVAFWCNPISGHNTLYWYLQNLGQGPELLIRYENEEAVDDSQLPKDRFSAERLKGVDSTLKIQPAELGDSAVYLCASSPRGAPVYEQYFGPGTRLTVT.

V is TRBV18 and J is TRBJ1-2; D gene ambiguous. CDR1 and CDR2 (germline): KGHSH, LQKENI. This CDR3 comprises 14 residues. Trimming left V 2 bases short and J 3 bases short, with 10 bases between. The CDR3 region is CASSPREADYGYTF. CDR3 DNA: TGTGCCAGCTCACCAAGGGAGGCTGACTATGGCTACACCTTC.

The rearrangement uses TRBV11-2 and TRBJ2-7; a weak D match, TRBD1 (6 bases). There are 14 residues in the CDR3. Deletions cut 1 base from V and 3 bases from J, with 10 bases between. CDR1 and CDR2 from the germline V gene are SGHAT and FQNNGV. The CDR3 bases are TGTGCCAGCAGCTTAGTACAGGGTAGCTACGAGCAGTACTTC. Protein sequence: CASSLVQGSYEQYF.

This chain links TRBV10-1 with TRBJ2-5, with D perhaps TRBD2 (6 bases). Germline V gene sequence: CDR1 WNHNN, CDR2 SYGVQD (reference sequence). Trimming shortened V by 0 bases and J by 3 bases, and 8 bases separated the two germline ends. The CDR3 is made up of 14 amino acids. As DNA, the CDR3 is TGCGCCAGCAGTGAGTCGGGCGGGAAAGAGACCCAGTACTTC. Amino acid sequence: CASSESGGKETQYF.

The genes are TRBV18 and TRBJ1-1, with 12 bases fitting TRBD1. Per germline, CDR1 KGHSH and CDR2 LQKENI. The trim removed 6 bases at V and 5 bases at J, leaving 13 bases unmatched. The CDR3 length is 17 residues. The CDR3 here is CASSPRGTGGLVTEAFF. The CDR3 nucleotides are TGTGCCAGCTCCCCAAGAGGGACAGGGGGCCTGGTAACTGAAGCTTTCTTT.

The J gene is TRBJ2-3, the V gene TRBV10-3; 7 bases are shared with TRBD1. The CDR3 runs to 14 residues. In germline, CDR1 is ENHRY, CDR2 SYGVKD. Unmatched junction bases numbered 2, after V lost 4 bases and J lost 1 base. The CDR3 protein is CAISGDRGTDTQYF. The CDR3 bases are TGTGCCATCAGTGGAGACAGGGGCACAGATACGCAGTATTTT.

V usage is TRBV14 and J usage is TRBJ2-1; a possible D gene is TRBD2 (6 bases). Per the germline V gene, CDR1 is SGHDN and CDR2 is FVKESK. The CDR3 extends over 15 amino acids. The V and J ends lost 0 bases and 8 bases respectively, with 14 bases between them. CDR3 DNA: TGTGCCAGCAGCCAAGAGGGTACTAGCTGGCATGAGCAGTTCTTC. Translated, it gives CASSQEGTSWHEQFF. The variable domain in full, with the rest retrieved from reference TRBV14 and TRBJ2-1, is EAGVTQFPSHSVIEKGQTVTLRCDPISGHDNLYWYRRVMGKEIKFLLHFVKESKQDESGMPNNRFLAERTGGTYSTLKVQPAELEDSGVYFCASSQEGTSWHEQFFGPGTRLTVL.

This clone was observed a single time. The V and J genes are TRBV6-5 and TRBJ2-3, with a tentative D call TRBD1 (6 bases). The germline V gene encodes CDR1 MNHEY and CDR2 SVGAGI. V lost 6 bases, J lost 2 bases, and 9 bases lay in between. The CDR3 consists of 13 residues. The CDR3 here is CASRQGLTDTQYF. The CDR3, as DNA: TGTGCCAGCAGGCAGGGGCTCACAGATACGCAGTATTTT.

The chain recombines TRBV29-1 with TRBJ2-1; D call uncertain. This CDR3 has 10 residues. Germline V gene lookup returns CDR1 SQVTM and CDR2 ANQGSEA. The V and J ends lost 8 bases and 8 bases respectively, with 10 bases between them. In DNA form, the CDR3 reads TGCAGCTCCCTTTCCGATGAGCAGTTCTTC. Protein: CSSLSDEQFF.

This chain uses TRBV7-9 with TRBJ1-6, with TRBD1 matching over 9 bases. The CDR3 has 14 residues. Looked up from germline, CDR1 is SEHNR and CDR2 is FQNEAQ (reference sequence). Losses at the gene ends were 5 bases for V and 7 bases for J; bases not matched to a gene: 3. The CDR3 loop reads CASSVGQGNSPLHF. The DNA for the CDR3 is TGTGCCAGCAGCGTAGGACAGGGGAATTCACCCCTCCACTTT.

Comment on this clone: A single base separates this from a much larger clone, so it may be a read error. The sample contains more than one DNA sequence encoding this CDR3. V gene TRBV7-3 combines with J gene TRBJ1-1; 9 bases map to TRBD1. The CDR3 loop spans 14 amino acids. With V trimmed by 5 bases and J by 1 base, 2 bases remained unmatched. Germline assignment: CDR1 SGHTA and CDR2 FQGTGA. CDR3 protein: CASSVTGGNTEAFF. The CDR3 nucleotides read TGTGCCAGCAGCGTGACAGGGGGGAACACTGAAGCTTTCTTT.

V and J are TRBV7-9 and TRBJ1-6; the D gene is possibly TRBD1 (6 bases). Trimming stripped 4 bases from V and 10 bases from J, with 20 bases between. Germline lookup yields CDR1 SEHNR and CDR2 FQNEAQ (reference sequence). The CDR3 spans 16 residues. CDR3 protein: CASSSPSSDQGSPLHF. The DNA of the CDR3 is TGTGCCAGCAGCTCACCCTCCTCCGACCAGGGGTCACCCCTCCACTTT.

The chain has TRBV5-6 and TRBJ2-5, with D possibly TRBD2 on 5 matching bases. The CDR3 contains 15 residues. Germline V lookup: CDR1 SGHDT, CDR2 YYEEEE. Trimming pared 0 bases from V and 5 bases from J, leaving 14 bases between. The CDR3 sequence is CASSLAGNGWETQYF. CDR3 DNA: TGTGCCAGCAGCTTGGCCGGGAATGGGTGGGAGACCCAGTACTTC. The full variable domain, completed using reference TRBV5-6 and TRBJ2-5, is DAGVTQSPTHLIKTRGQQVTLRCSPKSGHDTVSWYQQALGQGPQFIFQYYEEEERQRGNFPDRFSGHQFPNYSSELNVNALLLGDSALYLCASSLAGNGWETQYFGPGTRLLVL.

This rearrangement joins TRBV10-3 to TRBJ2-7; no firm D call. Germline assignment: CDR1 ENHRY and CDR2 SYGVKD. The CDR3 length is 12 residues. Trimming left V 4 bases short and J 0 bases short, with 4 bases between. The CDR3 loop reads CAISVSSYEQYF. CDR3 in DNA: TGTGCCATCAGTGTTAGCTCCTACGAGCAGTACTTC.

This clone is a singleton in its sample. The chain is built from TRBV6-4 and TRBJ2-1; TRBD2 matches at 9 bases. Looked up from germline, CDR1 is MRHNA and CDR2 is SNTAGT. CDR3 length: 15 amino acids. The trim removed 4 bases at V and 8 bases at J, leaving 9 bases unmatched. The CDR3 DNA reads TGTGCCAGCAGTGCCCTTAGCGGGAGTTTCGATGAGCAGTTCTTC. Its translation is CASSALSGSFDEQFF.

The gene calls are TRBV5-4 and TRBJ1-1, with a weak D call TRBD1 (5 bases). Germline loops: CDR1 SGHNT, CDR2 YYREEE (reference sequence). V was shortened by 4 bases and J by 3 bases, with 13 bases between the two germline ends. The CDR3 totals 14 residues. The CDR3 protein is CASSRKQGYTEAFF. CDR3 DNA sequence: TGTGCCAGCAGCCGTAAGCAGGGATACACTGAAGCTTTCTTT.